The text below deals with one TCR beta chain. The clone's antigen remains unknown. No qualities accompany the bases; no much larger clone lies one base away. The immunoSEQ Assay, a bias-controlled multiplex PCR, was used to amplify TCRbeta CDR3 regions from genomic DNA. On the authors' methods: Within the assay, amplification of reference gene primers was used to estimate how many nucleated cells each sample contained. To quantify the absolute abundance of each unique TCRbeta CDR3 rearrangement, sequence reads were collapsed and filtered. For each sample, productive Simpson clonality was calculated by taking the square root of Simpson's diversity index across productive rearrangements. TCRdb limited this immuneACCESS table to in-frame rearrangements with V and J called. A share of clones is missing; checked studies link under half to unresolved V genes, and the rest is unexplained. Clone size and V and J calls were adopted from that table, with D and trimming inferred from the DNA. This sample lists approximately 150,000 clones; 84% were detected once. The ten most abundant clones make up about 5.1% of the sample.

Collaborating institutions collected whole blood in K2EDTA tubes following their own protocols. For TCRbeta analysis, collaborators shipped samples as frozen whole blood, isolated PBMCs, or DNA extracted from either of those sample types. Including the terminal cysteine and phenylalanine, the CDR3 comprises 16 residues. Solely the CDR3 DNA is kept, with 48 bases framed from the first base. Reading the germline V gene (reference sequence) gives CDR1 SEHNR and CDR2 FQNEAQ. After removal of 7 bases from V and 2 bases from J, the junction retains 14 bases not matched to a gene. This entry is derived from a study of blood T cell repertoires in COVID-19 (dated by TCRdb to the early 2020s). Regarding the complete study: The collaborator samples originated in the United States, Italy and Spain and spanned the acute and convalescent phases of COVID-19. The prospective study material was composed of cDNA or gDNA derived from T cells, B-cell-depleted T cells, or PBMCs. The dataset comprised deeply sampled blood TCRbeta repertoires from subjects exposed to, actively infected with, or recovered from COVID-19. A freely available public database, intended as a resource for researchers studying the immune response to SARS-CoV-2, is where the repertoires were released. The samples were drawn from two sources: the first 160 participants of the ongoing ImmuneRACE study, and 1,000 to 1,500 subjects contributed by 6 global collaborators. The sample metadata nearly always contained a de-identified subject ID, COVID-19 status, age in years and sex. Where HLA class I and class II types were available, the types were taken from metadata supplied by the sample provider, not from assay-based typing.

Points the paper makes about the study in general: The amount of clinical and demographic metadata varied by source and participant and was provided uncurated.

The TCR comes from a human donor in a cohort sampled during active COVID-19. Sequencing was performed on peripheral blood. Recombination linked TRBV7-9 to TRBJ2-7; the junction holds 7 bases that match TRBD1. The base sequence is TGTGCCAGCACCCCAGGGGGAAGGGATCCGGCCTACGAGCAGTACTTC. Its translation is CASTPGGRDPAYEQYF.